What follows describes a single T cell receptor beta chain. The antigen is undetermined. The sample belongs to a study of OX40 agonist ivuxolimab in advanced cancers. Study-level background: Two cutaneous melanoma patients and one hepatocellular carcinoma patient, three in all, had partial responses.

This CDR3 region has 13 residues. The V gene lost 1 base and the J gene lost 6 bases, with 5 bases spanning the gap. Germline V lookup: CDR1 SGHRS, CDR2 YFSETQ. Study-level points and caveats: The study observed clonal expansion of CD4+ and CD8+ blood T cells by week 6 at 0.1 to 3.0 mg/kg. Antigen specificity remained undetermined for the expanded peripheral T cells.

Sequencing used immunoSEQ multiplex PCR; TCRdb keeps in-frame clones, though not all of them. The table has some 37,000 clones, about 85% seen once; the top ten hold less than 5%. The sample was CD4+ or CD8+ T cells sorted from blood, taken in a trial of the OX40 agonist ivuxolimab. The receptor was derived from an adult with an advanced solid tumor such as melanoma, head and neck, liver or kidney cancer. V usage is TRBV5-1 and J usage is TRBJ1-6, with D hard to call. CDR3 nucleotides: TGCGCCAGCAGCTTGTCAAGTAATTCACCCCTCCACTTT. Translating it yields CASSLSSNSPLHF.